The 25 T cell receptor beta chains below come from one sample, sequenced in a study of cytomegalovirus exposure and HLA in healthy donors. Amplification used 60 Vbeta primers and 13 Jbeta primers. The assay was immunoSEQ multiplex PCR, and TCRdb's table has in-frame clones only and misses some. The sample has about 180,000 clones, around 77% seen once. The material sequenced was PBMCs. The receptor set was obtained from a man in his sixties in good health and CMV-seronegative.

The chain is built from TRBV30 and TRBJ2-5; 9 nucleotides match TRBD1. CDR1 and CDR2 from the germline V gene are GTSNPN and SVGIG (reference sequence). The CDR3 loop spans 12 amino acids. J was trimmed by 5 bases and V by 5 bases; bases with no gene match: 3. This CDR3 is CAWGTGWETQYF. The CDR3 coding sequence is TGTGCCTGGGGGACAGGGTGGGAGACCCAGTACTTC.

The V gene is TRBV6-6, the J gene TRBJ2-3; D ambiguous. The CDR3 is 12 residues long. CDR1 is MNHNY and CDR2 is SVGAGI in the germline V gene (reference sequence). V gave up 2 bases and J gave up 3 bases, with 3 bases separating them. CDR3 in DNA: TGTGCCAGCAGTTACCTGACAGATACGCAGTATTTT. Translated, it gives CASSYLTDTQYF.

This chain joins TRBV9 and TRBJ1-3, with a weak D call TRBD1 (5 bases). Germline V gene sequence: CDR1 SGDLS, CDR2 YYNGEE. Trimming cost V 0 bases and J 4 bases, with 8 bases left between them. CDR3 size: 14 residues. This CDR3 is CASSVATDGNTIYF. The CDR3 nucleotides are TGTGCCAGCAGCGTAGCGACAGACGGAAACACCATATATTTT.

V and J are TRBV5-6 and TRBJ2-2, with a possible D match to TRBD1 (6 bases). Germline V lookup: CDR1 SGHDT, CDR2 YYEEEE. The CDR3 sequence is 15 residues long. Trimming removed 5 bases at V and 3 bases at J, with 14 bases between. This CDR3 reads CASSPDRLDTGELFF. CDR3 in DNA: TGTGCCAGCAGTCCCGACAGGCTCGACACCGGGGAGCTGTTTTTT. The complete variable domain, with remaining parts taken from reference TRBV5-6 and TRBJ2-2, reads DAGVTQSPTHLIKTRGQQVTLRCSPKSGHDTVSWYQQALGQGPQFIFQYYEEEERQRGNFPDRFSGHQFPNYSSELNVNALLLGDSALYLCASSPDRLDTGELFFGEGSRLTVL.

This chain uses TRBV25-1 with TRBJ2-3, with D maybe TRBD2 (6 bases). CDR1 and CDR2 from the germline V gene are MGHDK and SYGVNS. Trimming pared 1 base from V and 9 bases from J, leaving 11 bases between. The CDR3 is 13 residues long. CDR3 amino acids: CASSEWGVGTQYF. The CDR3 nucleotides read TGTGCCAGCAGTGAATGGGGGGTTGGGACGCAGTATTTT. The full variable domain, its missing parts supplied by reference TRBV25-1 and TRBJ2-3, is EADIYQTPRYLVIGTGKKITLECSQTMGHDKMYWYQQDPGMELHLIHYSYGVNSTEKGDLSSESTVSRIRTEHFPLTLESARPSHTSQYLCASSEWGVGTQYFGPGTRLTVL.

The rearrangement links TRBV6-5 to TRBJ2-1; a possible D gene is TRBD1 (6 bases). From germline, CDR1 is MNHEY and CDR2 SVGAGI. The CDR3 length is 15 residues. V shed 6 bases and J shed 0 bases, with 12 bases lying between them. The CDR3 here is CASSRGQYSYNEQFF. CDR3 DNA sequence: TGTGCCAGCAGCCGAGGACAGTACTCCTACAATGAGCAGTTCTTC.

J is TRBJ2-2 and V is TRBV25-1; the D gene is possibly TRBD1 (5 bases). V was cut by 4 bases and J by 6 bases, with 18 bases left in between. CDR1 and CDR2 (germline): MGHDK, SYGVNS. The CDR3 has 16 residues. The CDR3, as DNA: TGTGCCAGCAGTGCCTCGGCAGGGTGGTCGGCCGGGGAGCTGTTTTTT. This sequence encodes CASSASAGWSAGELFF.

This clone was counted once. The genes are TRBV7-9 and TRBJ1-2, with D uncertain. The ends were cut back, 0 bases at V and 9 bases at J, with 14 bases in the middle. CDR1 and CDR2 (germline): SEHNR, FQNEAQ (reference sequence). This CDR3 region has 14 residues. The CDR3 nucleotides are TGTGCCAGCAGCTTAGCCCTTGGACTCGAGCGCTACACCTTC. This encodes CASSLALGLERYTF.

The chain couples TRBV28 to TRBJ2-1; TRBD2 agrees at 9 bases. V trimming: 5 bases; J trimming: 7 bases; junction bases outside the gene matches: 9. The CDR3 length is 15 residues. Looked up from germline, CDR1 is MDHEN and CDR2 is SYDVKM. The CDR3 loop is CASSNLAGGVNEQFF. CDR3 nucleotide sequence: TGTGCCAGCAGTAATCTGGCGGGAGGGGTGAATGAGCAGTTCTTC.

The chain employs TRBV7-9 and TRBJ2-2, with D perhaps matching TRBD1 (6 bases). Trimming removed 8 bases from V and 2 bases from J, with 12 bases in between. Per the germline V gene, CDR1 is SEHNR and CDR2 is FQNEAQ (reference sequence). This CDR3 comprises 14 residues. The CDR3, as DNA: TGTGCCAGCCTACAGGGTTCCAACACCGGGGAGCTGTTTTTT. This translates into CASLQGSNTGELFF.

The chain links TRBV9 to TRBJ2-3; 9 bases align to TRBD2. V was clipped by 3 bases and J by 7 bases; unmatched bases: 12. CDR1 is SGDLS, CDR2 YYNGEE, per germline. The CDR3 extends over 16 amino acids. DNA of the CDR3: TGTGCCAGCAGCGGACAGGCGGCGGGGGGGCCAAATACGCAGTATTTT. Translation gives CASSGQAAGGPNTQYF.

This clone was seen a handful of times. The chain recombines TRBV2 with TRBJ2-2; D is possibly TRBD2 (6 bases). CDR3 length equals 15 residues. The germline V gene has CDR1 SNHLY and CDR2 FYNNEI. Trimming left V 8 bases short and J 3 bases short, with 16 bases between. The DNA of the CDR3 is TGTGCCAGCTGCTGGGACTCCCCTGACACCGGGGAGCTGTTTTTT. Amino acid sequence: CASCWDSPDTGELFF.

The J gene is TRBJ2-1, the V gene TRBV29-1, with 11 bases lining up with TRBD2. The CDR3 has 14 residues. After removal of 7 bases from V and 7 bases from J, the junction contained 9 bases not matched to a gene. Germline V lookup: CDR1 SQVTM, CDR2 ANQGSEA. CDR3 region: CSADSGRARNEQFF. The CDR3 region has the DNA TGCAGCGCGGATAGCGGGAGGGCCCGGAATGAGCAGTTCTTC.

The chain employs TRBV19 and TRBJ2-1, with 7 bases that match TRBD2. The V gene's germline CDR1 is LNHDA and CDR2 SQIVND (reference sequence). The CDR3 covers 13 residues. V lost 6 bases to trimming and J lost 7 bases; unmatched junction nucleotides: 6. CDR3 nucleotides: TGTGCCAGTAGAATCAAAGCGGGAAATGAGCAGTTCTTC. Translating it yields CASRIKAGNEQFF.

The rearrangement links TRBV7-3 to TRBJ2-7, with 8 bases fitting TRBD2. CDR3 length: 16 residues. From germline, CDR1 is SGHTA and CDR2 FQGTGA. V lost 3 bases and J lost 3; bases outside the gene matches: 10. CDR3 sequence reads: CASSLGPGAGGYEQYF. The CDR3, as DNA: TGTGCCAGCAGCTTGGGCCCCGGTGCGGGAGGCTACGAGCAGTACTTC.

The chain couples TRBV11-3 to TRBJ2-1; D uncertain. V lost 3 bases to trimming and J lost 7 bases, with 10 bases between them. Germline V gives CDR1 SGHNT, CDR2 YENEEA. CDR3 length equals 13 residues. The DNA of the CDR3 is TGTGCCAGCAGCTTTCGAAACGGTAATGAGCAGTTCTTC. Translation: CASSFRNGNEQFF.

V usage is TRBV15 and J usage is TRBJ2-3, with 10 nucleotides matching TRBD2. Germline V lookup: CDR1 LNHNV, CDR2 YYDKDF (reference sequence). V lost 2 bases to trimming and J lost 6 bases; unmatched junction nucleotides: 5. The CDR3 has 15 residues. CDR3 loop: CATSRSGGASDTQYF. Written as DNA, the CDR3 is TGTGCCACCAGCAGAAGCGGGGGGGCTAGTGATACGCAGTATTTT.

The chain combines TRBV6-1 with TRBJ1-1, with a weak D call TRBD1 (5 bases). V lost 6 bases to trimming and J lost 2 bases, with 10 bases between them. CDR1 is MNHNS, CDR2 SASEGT, per germline. This CDR3 is built from 13 residues. CDR3 loop: CASRPQVNTEAFF. CDR3 bases: TGTGCCAGCAGGCCACAGGTTAACACTGAAGCTTTCTTT.

The chain combines TRBV9 with TRBJ2-1; tentative D call: TRBD1 (6 bases). CDR3 length: 16 amino acids. The V and J ends lost 0 bases and 0 bases respectively, with 10 bases between them. CDR1 and CDR2 from the germline V gene are SGDLS and YYNGEE. The CDR3: CASSVEGGNSYNEQFF. The DNA of the CDR3 is TGTGCCAGCAGCGTAGAAGGGGGAAACTCCTACAATGAGCAGTTCTTC.

The rearrangement joins TRBV2 to TRBJ1-4; 8 bases are shared with TRBD1. From germline, CDR1 is SNHLY and CDR2 FYNNEI. The CDR3 runs 13 residues. V shed 7 bases and J 8 bases; nucleotides not matched to a gene: 6. In DNA, the CDR3 is TGTGCCAGCAAGGGACAGGTCAGAGAAAAACTGTTTTTT. Residues: CASKGQVREKLFF. Variable domain in full (rest from reference TRBV2 and TRBJ1-4): EPEVTQTPSHQVTQMGQEVILRCVPISNHLYFYWYRQILGQKVEFLVSFYNNEISEKSEIFDDQFSVERPDGSNFTLKIRSTKLEDSAMYFCASKGQVREKLFFGSGTQLSVL.

This chain joins TRBV28 and TRBJ1-2; tentative D call: TRBD1 (5 bases). V gave up 6 bases and J gave up 4 bases, with 15 bases separating them. Germline assignment: CDR1 MDHEN and CDR2 SYDVKM. The CDR3 is 14 residues long. This CDR3 reads CASRPTSDSYGYTF. The CDR3 DNA reads TGTGCCAGCAGACCGACCTCCGACAGCTATGGCTACACCTTC.

About this clone: The identical CDR3 is also encoded by other nucleotide sequences in the sample. The CDR3 bases are TGTGCCAGCAGTCTACGGACAGGTCGGAACACTGAAGCTTTCTTT. It is translated as CASSLRTGRNTEAFF. The chain combines TRBV28 with TRBJ1-1; TRBD1 aligns across 7 bases. Trimming cost V 5 bases and J 1 base; bases outside gene matches: 7. The CDR3 is 15 amino acids. Germline lookup yields CDR1 MDHEN and CDR2 SYDVKM. Full variable domain (remainder filled in from reference TRBV28 and TRBJ1-1): DVKVTQSSRYLVKRTGEKVFLECVQDMDHENMFWYRQDPGLGLRLIYFSYDVKMKEKGDIPEGYSVSREKKERFSLILESASTNQTSMYLCASSLRTGRNTEAFFGQGTRLTVV.

The chain couples TRBV25-1 to TRBJ1-4; 9 nucleotides agree with TRBD1. This CDR3 spans 14 amino acids. Germline V gene sequence: CDR1 MGHDK, CDR2 SYGVNS. After removal of 7 bases from V and 7 bases from J, the junction contained 7 bases not matched to a gene. This CDR3 is CASTPGTGREKLFF. DNA for the CDR3: TGTGCCAGCACCCCAGGGACAGGGCGTGAAAAACTGTTTTTT.

This chain links TRBV19 with TRBJ2-6, with TRBD2 as a possible D gene (6 bases). Trimming pared 1 base from V and 2 bases from J, leaving 18 bases between. The V gene's germline CDR1 is LNHDA and CDR2 SQIVND (reference sequence). The CDR3 extends over 19 amino acids. The CDR3 nucleotides are TGTGCCAGTAGTATAGCGGCGGGGCTCGGGATGACTGGGGCCAACGTCCTGACTTTC. Translating gives CASSIAAGLGMTGANVLTF.

About this clone: At one of its ends the junction is not consistent with the germline gene, which may arise from a read error. The rearrangement links TRBV7-7 to TRBJ2-1; 9 nucleotides align to TRBD2. Germline CDR1 is SSHAT and CDR2 is FNYEAQ (reference sequence). The CDR3 totals 16 residues. The CDR3 spells CASSLVGGGADNEQFF. The CDR3 region has the DNA TGTGCTAGCAGCTTAGTGGGCGGGGGGGCAGACAATGAGCAGTTCTTC.